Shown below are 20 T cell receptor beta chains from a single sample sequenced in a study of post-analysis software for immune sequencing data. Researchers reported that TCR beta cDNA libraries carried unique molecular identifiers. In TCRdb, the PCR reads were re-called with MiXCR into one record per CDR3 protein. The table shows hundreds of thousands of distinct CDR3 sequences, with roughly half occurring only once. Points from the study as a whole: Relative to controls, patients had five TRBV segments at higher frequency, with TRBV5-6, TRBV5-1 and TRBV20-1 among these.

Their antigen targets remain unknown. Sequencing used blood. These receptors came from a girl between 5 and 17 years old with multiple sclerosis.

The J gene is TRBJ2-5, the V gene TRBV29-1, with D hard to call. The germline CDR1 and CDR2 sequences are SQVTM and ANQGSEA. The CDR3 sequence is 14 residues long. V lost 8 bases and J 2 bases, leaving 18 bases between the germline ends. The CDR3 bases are TGCAGCTTTTGGGCTGCAAGCCCACAAGAGACCCAGTACTTC. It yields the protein CSFWAASPQETQYF.

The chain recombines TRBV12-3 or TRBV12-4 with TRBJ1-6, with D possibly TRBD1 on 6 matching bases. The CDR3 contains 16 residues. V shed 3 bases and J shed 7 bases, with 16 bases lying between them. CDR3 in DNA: TGTGCCAGCAGTTTGGGTCTCGGACAGCCAAATTCACCCCTCCACTTT. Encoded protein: CASSLGLGQPNSPLHF.

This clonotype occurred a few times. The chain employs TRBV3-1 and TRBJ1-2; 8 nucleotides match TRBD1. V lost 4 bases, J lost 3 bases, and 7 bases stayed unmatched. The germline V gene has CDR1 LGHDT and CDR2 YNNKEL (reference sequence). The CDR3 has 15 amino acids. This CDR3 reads CASSPQGQGHYGYTF. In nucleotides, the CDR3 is TGTGCCAGCAGCCCACAAGGACAGGGACACTATGGCTACACCTTC. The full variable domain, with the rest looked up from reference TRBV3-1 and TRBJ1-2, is DTAVSQTPKYLVTQMGNDKSIKCEQNLGHDTMYWYKQDSKKFLKIMFSYNNKELIINETVPNRFSPKSPDKAHLNLHINSLELGDSAVYFCASSPQGQGHYGYTFGSGTRLTVV.

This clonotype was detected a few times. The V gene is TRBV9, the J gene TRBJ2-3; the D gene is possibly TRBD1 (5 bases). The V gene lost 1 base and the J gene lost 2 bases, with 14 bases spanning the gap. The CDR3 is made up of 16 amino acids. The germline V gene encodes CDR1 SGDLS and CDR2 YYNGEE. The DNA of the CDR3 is TGTGCCAGCAGCGTATGGGGCATCGGAATCACAGATACGCAGTATTTT. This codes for CASSVWGIGITDTQYF.

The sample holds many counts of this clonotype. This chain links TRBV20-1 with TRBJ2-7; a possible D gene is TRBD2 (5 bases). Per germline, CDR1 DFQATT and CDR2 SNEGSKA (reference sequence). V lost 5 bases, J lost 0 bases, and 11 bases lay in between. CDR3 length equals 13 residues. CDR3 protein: CSAWTPGSYEQYF. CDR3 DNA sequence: TGCAGTGCTTGGACTCCCGGCTCCTACGAGCAGTACTTC.

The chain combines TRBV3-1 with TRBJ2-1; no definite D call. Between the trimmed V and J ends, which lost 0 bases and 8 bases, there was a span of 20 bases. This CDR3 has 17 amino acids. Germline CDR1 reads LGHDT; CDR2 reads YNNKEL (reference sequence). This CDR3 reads CASSQERRATFTHEQFF. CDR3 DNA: TGTGCCAGCAGCCAAGAACGCCGGGCCACCTTTACCCATGAGCAGTTCTTC.

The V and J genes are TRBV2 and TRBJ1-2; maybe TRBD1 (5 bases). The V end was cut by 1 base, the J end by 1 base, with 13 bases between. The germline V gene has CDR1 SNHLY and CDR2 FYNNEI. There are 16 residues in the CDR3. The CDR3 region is CASSEEGGHLNYGYTF. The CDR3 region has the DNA TGTGCCAGCAGTGAAGAAGGCGGACACCTTAACTATGGCTACACCTTC.

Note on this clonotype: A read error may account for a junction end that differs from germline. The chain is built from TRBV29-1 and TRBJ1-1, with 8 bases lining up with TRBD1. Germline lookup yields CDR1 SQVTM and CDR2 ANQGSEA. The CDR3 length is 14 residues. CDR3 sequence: CSVEAGGGNTEAFF. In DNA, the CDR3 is TGCAGCGTCGAAGCAGGGGGCGGGAACACTGAAGCTTTCTTT.

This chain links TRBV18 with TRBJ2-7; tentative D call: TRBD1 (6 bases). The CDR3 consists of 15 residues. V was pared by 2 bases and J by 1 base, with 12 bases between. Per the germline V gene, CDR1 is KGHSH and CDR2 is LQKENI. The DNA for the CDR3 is TGTGCCAGCTCACCAACCGGGACACCATCCTACGAGCAGTACTTC. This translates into CASSPTGTPSYEQYF.

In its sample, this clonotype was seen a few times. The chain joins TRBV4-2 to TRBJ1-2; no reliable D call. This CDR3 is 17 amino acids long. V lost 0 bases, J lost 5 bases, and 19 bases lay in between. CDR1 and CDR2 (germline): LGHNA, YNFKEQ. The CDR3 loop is CASSQELPLGDQYGYTF. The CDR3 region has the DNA TGTGCCAGCAGCCAAGAGCTCCCCCTCGGGGATCAGTATGGCTACACCTTC.

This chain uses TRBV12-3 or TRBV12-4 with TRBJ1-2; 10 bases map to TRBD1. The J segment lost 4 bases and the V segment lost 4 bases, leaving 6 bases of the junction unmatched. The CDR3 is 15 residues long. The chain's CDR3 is CASSSPGQGSYGYTF. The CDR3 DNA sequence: TGTGCCAGCAGTTCACCGGGACAGGGGAGCTATGGCTACACCTTC.

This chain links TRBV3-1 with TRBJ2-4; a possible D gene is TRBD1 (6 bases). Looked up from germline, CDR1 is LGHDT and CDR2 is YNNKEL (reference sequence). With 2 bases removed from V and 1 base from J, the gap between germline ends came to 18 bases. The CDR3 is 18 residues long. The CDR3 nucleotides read TGTGCCAGCAGCCAACGGTCAGGGGCCACACCGGCCAAAAACATTCAGTACTTC. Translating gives CASSQRSGATPAKNIQYF.

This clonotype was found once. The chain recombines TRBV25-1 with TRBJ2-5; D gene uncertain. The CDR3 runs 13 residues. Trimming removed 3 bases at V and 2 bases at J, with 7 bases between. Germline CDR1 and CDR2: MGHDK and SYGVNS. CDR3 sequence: CASSDHVQETQYF. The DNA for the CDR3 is TGTGCCAGCAGTGACCACGTACAAGAGACCCAGTACTTC.

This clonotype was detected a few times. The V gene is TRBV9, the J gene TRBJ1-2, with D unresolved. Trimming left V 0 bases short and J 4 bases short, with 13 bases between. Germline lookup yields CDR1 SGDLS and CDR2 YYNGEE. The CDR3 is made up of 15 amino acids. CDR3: CASSVEGTNSYGYTF. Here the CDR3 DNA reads TGTGCCAGCAGCGTAGAAGGCACGAATTCCTATGGCTACACCTTC.

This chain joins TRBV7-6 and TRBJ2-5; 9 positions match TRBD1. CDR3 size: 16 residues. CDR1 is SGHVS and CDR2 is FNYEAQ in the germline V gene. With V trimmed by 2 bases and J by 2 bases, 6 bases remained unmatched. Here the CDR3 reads CASSLLPGQGQETQYF. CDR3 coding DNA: TGTGCCAGCAGCTTACTACCGGGACAGGGTCAAGAGACCCAGTACTTC.

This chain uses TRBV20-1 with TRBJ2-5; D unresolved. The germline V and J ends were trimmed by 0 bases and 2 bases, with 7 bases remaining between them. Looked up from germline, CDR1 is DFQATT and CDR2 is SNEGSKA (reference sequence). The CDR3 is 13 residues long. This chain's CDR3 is CSARDLVQETQYF. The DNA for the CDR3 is TGCAGTGCTAGAGATCTTGTACAAGAGACCCAGTACTTC.

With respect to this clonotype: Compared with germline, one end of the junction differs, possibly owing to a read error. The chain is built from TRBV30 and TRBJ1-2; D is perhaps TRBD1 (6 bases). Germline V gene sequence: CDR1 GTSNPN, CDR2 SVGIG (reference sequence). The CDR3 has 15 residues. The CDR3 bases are TGTGCCTGGGGTGTGCACAGGGCCTCTAACTATGGCTACACCTTC. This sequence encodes CAWGVHRASNYGYTF. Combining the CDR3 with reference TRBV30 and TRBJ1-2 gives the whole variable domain SQTIHQWPATLVQPVGSPLSLECTVEGTSNPNLYWYRQAAGRGLQLLFYSVGIGQISSEVPQNLSASRPQDRQFILSSKKLLLSDSGFYLCAWGVHRASNYGYTFGSGTRLTVV.

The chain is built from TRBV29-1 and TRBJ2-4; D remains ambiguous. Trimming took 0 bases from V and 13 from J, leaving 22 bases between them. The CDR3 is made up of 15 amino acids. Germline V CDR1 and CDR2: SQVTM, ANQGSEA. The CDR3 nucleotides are TGCAGCGTTGAAGATCCTGTAGCTTCTTTATCCGGGCAGTACTTC. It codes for CSVEDPVASLSGQYF.

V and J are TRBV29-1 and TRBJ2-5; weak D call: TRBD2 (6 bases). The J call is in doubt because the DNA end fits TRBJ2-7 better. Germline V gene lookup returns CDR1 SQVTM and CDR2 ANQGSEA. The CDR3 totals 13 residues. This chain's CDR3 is CSVEGRPPYEQYF. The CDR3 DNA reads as TGCAGCGTTGAGGGGAGGCCCCCTTACGAGCAGTACTTC.

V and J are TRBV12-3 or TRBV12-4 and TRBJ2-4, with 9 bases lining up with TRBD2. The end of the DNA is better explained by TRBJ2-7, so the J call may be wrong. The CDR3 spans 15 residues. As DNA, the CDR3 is TGTGCCAGCATTCTTAGCGGGAGCCAAGCCCACGAGCAGTACTTC. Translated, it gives CASILSGSQAHEQYF.